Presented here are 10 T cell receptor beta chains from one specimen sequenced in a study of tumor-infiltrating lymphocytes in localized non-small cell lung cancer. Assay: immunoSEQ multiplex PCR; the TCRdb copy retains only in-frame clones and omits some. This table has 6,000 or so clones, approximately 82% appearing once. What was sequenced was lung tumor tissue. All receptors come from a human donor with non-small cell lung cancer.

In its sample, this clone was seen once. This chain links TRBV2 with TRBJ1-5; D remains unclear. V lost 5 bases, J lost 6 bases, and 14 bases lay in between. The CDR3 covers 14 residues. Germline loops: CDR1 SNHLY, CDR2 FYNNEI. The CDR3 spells CASSLERGFQPQHF. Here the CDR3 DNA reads TGTGCCAGCAGTTTAGAAAGAGGATTTCAGCCCCAGCATTTT.

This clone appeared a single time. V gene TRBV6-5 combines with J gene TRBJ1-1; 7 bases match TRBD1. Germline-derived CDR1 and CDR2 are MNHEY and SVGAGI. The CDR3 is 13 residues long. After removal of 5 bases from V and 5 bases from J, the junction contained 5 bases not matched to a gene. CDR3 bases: TGTGCCAGCAGTGAAATCAGGGGGACTGAAGCTTTCTTT. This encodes CASSEIRGTEAFF.

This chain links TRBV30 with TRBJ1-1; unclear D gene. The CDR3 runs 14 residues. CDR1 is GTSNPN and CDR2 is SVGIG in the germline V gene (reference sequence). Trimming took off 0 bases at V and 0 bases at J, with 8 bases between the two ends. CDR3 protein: CAWSVSMVNTEAFF. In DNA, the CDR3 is TGTGCCTGGAGTGTCTCGATGGTGAACACTGAAGCTTTCTTT.

The CDR3 here is CASSPEENIHEQYF. CDR3 bases: TGTGCCAGCAGCCCGGAGGAGAATATCCACGAGCAGTACTTC. The V call is TRBV11-3, the J call TRBJ2-7, with a possible D match to TRBD2 (5 bases). V dropped 5 bases and J dropped 5 bases, with 16 bases sitting between them. CDR3 size: 14 residues. From germline, CDR1 is SGHNT and CDR2 YENEEA.

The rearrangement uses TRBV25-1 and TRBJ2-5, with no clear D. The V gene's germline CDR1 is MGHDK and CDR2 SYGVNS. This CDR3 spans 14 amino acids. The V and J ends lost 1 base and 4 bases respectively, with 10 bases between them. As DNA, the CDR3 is TGTGCCAGCAGTGAATCGGAGCTCCCAGAGACCCAGTACTTC. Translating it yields CASSESELPETQYF. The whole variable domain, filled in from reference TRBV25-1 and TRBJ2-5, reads EADIYQTPRYLVIGTGKKITLECSQTMGHDKMYWYQQDPGMELHLIHYSYGVNSTEKGDLSSESTVSRIRTEHFPLTLESARPSHTSQYLCASSESELPETQYFGPGTRLLVL.

CDR3: CASSIRGLNEKLFF. CDR3 DNA sequence: TGTGCCAGTAGTATCAGGGGGCTAAATGAAAAACTGTTTTTT. This sequence joins TRBV19 and TRBJ1-4; TRBD1 agrees at 8 bases. V gave up 3 bases and J gave up 5 bases; unmatched junction bases: 2. There are 14 residues in the CDR3. The germline V gene has CDR1 LNHDA and CDR2 SQIVND (reference sequence).

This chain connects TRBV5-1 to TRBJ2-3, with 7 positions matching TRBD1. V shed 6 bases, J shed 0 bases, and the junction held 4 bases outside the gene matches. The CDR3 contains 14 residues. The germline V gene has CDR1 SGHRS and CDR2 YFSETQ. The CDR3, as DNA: TGCGCCAGCACCCCGGGACAGAGCACAGATACGCAGTATTTT. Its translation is CASTPGQSTDTQYF.

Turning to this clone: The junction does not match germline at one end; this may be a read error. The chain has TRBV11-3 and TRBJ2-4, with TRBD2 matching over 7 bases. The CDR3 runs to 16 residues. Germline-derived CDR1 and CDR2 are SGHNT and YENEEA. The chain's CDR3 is CASSPLAGVAQNIQYF. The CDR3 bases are TGTGCCAGCAGCCCCCTGGCGGGAGTAGCCCAAAACATTCAGTACTTC.

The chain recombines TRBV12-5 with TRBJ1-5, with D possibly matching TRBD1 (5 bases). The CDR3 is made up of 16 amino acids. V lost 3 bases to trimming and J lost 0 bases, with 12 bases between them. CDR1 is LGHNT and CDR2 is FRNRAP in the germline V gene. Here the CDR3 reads CASGFTQEYSNQPQHF. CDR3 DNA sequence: TGTGCTAGTGGTTTTACACAGGAGTATAGCAATCAGCCCCAGCATTTT. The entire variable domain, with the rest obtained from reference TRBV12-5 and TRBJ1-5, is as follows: DARVTQTPRHKVTEMGQEVTMRCQPILGHNTVFWYRQTMMQGLELLAYFRNRAPLDDSGMPKDRFSAEMPDATLATLKIQPSEPRDSAVYFCASGFTQEYSNQPQHFGDGTRLSIL.

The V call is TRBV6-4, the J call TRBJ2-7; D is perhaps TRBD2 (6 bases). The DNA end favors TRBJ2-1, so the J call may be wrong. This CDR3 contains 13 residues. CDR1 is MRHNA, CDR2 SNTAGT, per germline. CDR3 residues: CASSPGPGGEQFF. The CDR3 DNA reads TGTGCCAGCAGCCCAGGGCCCGGGGGTGAGCAGTTCTTC.